This TCR beta chain was sequenced in a study of monozygotic twins with inflammatory bowel disease. Germline V gene lookup returns CDR1 DFQATT and CDR2 SNEGSKA (reference sequence). The CDR3 runs 11 residues. Overall study findings and caveats: The inverse Simpson measure of TCRbeta diversity was lower in IBD patients than in healthy co-twins. Support for a single strong signal or clonotype associated with IBD was absent.

Worth noting for this clonotype: Its antigen is as yet unknown.

TCRdb re-called the 5' RACE reads and catalogs CDR3 proteins one per entry, DNA excluded. The sample yields 350,000 to 550,000 distinct CDR3 sequences, of which the top ten take up 2.4%. The receptor comes from a human donor with ulcerative colitis or Crohn's disease, or a healthy co-twin of an affected twin (not recorded which). What was sequenced was blood. The gene calls are TRBV20-1 and TRBJ2-7. The chain's CDR3 is CSARELNEQYF.